This record looks at one T cell receptor beta chain sequence and its context. Other DNA sequences in the sample encode the same CDR3. This sample was included in a study of graft-versus-host responses after intestinal transplantation. Study context: Among the recipients, transplants were multivisceral, liver-intestinal, or isolated intestinal.

Researchers placed around 200,000 CFSE-labeled responder cells in culture with around 200,000 irradiated, violet-dye-labeled stimulator cells. CDR1 is WNHNN and CDR2 is SYGVQD in the germline V gene (reference sequence). This CDR3 spans 20 amino acids. The ends lost 5 bases at V and 4 bases at J; junction bases unmatched: 14. This table comes from immunoSEQ multiplex PCR, and its TCRdb copy is limited to in-frame clones, with some not included. Among 14,000 or so clones listed, about 30% were seen once. Regarding the study as a whole: The recipient marrow held GvH clones, and some of them showed up first in ileum or blood. Circulating GvH clone levels at their peak were associated with HvG declines (early post-transplant).

The rearrangement links TRBV10-1 to TRBJ2-1; 16 nucleotides agree with TRBD2. This TCR was recovered from a human patient who received an intestinal transplant. This specimen consisted of alloreactive CD4+ T cells from a mixed lymphocyte reaction culture, obtained before intestinal transplant. The subset is: CFSE-low proliferating T cells sorted from approximately six-day pre-transplant mixed lymphocyte reaction (GvH or HvG direction). The CDR3 protein is CASSLGTSGRAGGVYNEQFF. The CDR3 DNA is TGCGCCAGCAGTCTGGGGACTAGCGGGAGGGCCGGCGGGGTATACAATGAGCAGTTCTTC.